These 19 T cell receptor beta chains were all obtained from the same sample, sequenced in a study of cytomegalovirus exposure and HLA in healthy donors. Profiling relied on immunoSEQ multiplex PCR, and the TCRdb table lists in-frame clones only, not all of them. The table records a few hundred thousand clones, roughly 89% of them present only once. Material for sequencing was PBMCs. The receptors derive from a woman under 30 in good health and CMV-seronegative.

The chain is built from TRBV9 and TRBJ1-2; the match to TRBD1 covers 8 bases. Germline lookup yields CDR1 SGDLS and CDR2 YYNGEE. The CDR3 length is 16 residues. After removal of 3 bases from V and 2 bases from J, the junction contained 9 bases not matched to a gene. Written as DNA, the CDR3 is TGTGCCAGCAGCGACCGACAGGGGCCACTCAACTATGGCTACACCTTC. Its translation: CASSDRQGPLNYGYTF.

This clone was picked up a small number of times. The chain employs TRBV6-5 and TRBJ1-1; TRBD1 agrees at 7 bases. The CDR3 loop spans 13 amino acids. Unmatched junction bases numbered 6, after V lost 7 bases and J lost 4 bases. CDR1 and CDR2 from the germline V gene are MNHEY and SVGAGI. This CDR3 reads CASKVQGVTEAFF. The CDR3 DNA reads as TGTGCCAGCAAAGTTCAGGGGGTCACTGAAGCTTTCTTT.

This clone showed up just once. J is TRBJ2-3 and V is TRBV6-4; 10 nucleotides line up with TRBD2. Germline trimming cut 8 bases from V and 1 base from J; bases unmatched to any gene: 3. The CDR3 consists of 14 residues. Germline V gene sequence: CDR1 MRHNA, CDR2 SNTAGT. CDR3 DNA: TGTGCCAGCCTCAGCGGGGGGGGCACAGATACGCAGTATTTT. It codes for CASLSGGGTDTQYF.

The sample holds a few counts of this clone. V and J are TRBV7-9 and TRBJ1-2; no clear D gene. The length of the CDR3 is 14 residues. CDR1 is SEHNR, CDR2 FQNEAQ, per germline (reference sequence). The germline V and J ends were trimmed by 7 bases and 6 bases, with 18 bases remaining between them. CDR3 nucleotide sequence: TGTGCCAGCATTCTTATCCGGGATTTAGATGGCTACACCTTC. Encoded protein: CASILIRDLDGYTF. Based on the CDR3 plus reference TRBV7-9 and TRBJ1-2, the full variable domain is DTGVSQNPRHKITKRGQNVTFRCDPISEHNRLYWYRQTLGQGPEFLTYFQNEAQLEKSRLLSDRFSAERPKGSFSTLEIQRTEQGDSAMYLCASILIRDLDGYTFGSGTRLTVV.

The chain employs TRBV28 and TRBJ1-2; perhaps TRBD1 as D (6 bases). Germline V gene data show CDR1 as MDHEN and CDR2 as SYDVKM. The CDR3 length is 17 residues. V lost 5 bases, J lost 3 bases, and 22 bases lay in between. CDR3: CASSARLPGHRDYGYTF. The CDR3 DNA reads TGTGCCAGCAGTGCTAGGCTTCCGGGACACAGAGACTATGGCTACACCTTC.

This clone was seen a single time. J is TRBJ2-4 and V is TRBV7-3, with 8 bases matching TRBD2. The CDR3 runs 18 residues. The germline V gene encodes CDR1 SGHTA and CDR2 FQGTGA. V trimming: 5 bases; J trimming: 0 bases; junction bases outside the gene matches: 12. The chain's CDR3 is CASSANREGTLAKNIQYF. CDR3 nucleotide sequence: TGTGCCAGCAGCGCAAACCGGGAGGGGACTTTAGCCAAAAACATTCAGTACTTC.

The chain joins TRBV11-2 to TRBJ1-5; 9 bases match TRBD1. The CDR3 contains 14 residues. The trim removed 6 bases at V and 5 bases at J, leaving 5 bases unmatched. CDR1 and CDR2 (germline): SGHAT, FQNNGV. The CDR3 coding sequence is TGTGCCAGCAGTCATACAGGGGGCTATCAGCCCCAGCATTTT. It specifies CASSHTGGYQPQHF. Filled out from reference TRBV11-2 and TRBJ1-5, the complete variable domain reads EAGVAQSPRYKIIEKRQSVAFWCNPISGHATLYWYQQILGQGPKLLIQFQNNGVVDDSQLPKDRFSAERLKGVDSTLKIQPAKLEDSAVYLCASSHTGGYQPQHFGDGTRLSIL.

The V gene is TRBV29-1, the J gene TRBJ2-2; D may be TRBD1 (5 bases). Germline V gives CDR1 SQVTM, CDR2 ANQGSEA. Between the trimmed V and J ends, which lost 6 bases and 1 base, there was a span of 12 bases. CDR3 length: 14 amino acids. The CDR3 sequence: CSVTEDRNTGELFF. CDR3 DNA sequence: TGCAGCGTAACAGAAGACAGGAACACCGGGGAGCTGTTTTTT.

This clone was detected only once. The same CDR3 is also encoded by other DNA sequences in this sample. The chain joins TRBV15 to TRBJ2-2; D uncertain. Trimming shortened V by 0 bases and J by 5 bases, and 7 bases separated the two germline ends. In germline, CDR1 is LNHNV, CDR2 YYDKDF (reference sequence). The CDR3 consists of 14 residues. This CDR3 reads CATSRDRGTGELFF. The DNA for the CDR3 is TGTGCCACCAGCAGAGATCGAGGAACCGGGGAGCTGTTTTTT.

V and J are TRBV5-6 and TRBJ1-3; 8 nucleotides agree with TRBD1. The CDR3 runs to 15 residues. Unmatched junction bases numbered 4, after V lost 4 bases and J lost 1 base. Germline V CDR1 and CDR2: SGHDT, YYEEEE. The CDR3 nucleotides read TGTGCCAGCAGCGCGACAGGGGAGTCTGGAAACACCATATATTTT. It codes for CASSATGESGNTIYF. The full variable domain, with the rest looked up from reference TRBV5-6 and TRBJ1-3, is DAGVTQSPTHLIKTRGQQVTLRCSPKSGHDTVSWYQQALGQGPQFIFQYYEEEERQRGNFPDRFSGHQFPNYSSELNVNALLLGDSALYLCASSATGESGNTIYFGEGSWLTVV.

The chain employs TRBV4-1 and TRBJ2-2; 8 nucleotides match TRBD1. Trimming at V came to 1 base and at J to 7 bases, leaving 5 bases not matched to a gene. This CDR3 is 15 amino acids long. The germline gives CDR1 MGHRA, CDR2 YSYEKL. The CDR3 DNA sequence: TGCGCCAGCAGCCAAGCGGACAGGGACGGCGGGGAGCTGTTTTTT. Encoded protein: CASSQADRDGGELFF.

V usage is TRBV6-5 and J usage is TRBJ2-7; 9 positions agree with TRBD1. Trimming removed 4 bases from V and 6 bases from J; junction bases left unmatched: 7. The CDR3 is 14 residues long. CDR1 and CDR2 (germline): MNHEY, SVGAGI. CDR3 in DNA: TGTGCCAGCAGTTTTTCCGGGACAGGGTCCGAGCAGTACTTC. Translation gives CASSFSGTGSEQYF.

The CDR3 nucleotides read TGTGCCAGCGCCACTTTTGCAGGGGCCAACGTCCTGACTTTC. Protein: CASATFAGANVLTF. V is TRBV7-9 and J is TRBJ2-6; D remains unclear. V was trimmed by 8 bases and J by 4 bases, leaving 12 bases between them. The CDR3 length is 14 residues. CDR1 SEHNR and CDR2 FQNEAQ come from the germline V gene (reference sequence). Full variable domain (missing parts from reference TRBV7-9 and TRBJ2-6): DTGVSQNPRHKITKRGQNVTFRCDPISEHNRLYWYRQTLGQGPEFLTYFQNEAQLEKSRLLSDRFSAERPKGSFSTLEIQRTEQGDSAMYLCASATFAGANVLTFGAGSRLTVL.

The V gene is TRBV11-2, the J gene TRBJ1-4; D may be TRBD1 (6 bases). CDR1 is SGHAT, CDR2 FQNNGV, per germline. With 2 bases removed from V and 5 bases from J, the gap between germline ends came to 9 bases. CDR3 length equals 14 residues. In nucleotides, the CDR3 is TGTGCCAGCAGCTTATTTGGACAGAATGAAAAACTGTTTTTT. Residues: CASSLFGQNEKLFF.

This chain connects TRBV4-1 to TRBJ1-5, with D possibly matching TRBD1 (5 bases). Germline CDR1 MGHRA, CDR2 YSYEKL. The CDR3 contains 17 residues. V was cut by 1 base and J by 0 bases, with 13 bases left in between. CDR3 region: CASSQGPGLISNQPQHF. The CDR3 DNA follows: TGCGCCAGCAGCCAAGGGCCAGGGTTGATTAGCAATCAGCCCCAGCATTTT.

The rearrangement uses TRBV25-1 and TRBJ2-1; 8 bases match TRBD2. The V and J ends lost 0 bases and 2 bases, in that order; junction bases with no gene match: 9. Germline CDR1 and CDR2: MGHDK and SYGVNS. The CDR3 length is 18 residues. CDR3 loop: CASSEYLTGGDPYNEQFF. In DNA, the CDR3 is TGTGCCAGCAGTGAATACCTGACCGGGGGGGACCCCTACAATGAGCAGTTCTTC.

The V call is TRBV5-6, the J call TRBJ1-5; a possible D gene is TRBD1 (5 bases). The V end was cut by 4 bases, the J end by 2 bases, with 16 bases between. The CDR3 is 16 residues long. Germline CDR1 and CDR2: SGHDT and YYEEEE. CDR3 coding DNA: TGTGCCAGCAGCGGAATACAGGATTTGGGCAATCAGCCCCAGCATTTT. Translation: CASSGIQDLGNQPQHF.

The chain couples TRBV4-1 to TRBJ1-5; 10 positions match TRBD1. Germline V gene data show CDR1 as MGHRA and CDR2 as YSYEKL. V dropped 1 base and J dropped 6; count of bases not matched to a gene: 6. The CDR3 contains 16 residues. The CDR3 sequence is CASSQAWTGGFQPQHF. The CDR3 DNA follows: TGCGCCAGCAGCCAAGCCTGGACAGGGGGTTTTCAGCCCCAGCATTTT.

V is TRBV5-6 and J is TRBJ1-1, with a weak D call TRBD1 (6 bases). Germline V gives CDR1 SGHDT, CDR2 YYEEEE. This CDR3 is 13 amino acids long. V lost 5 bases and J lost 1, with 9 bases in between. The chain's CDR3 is CASSWTANTEAFF. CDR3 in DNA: TGTGCCAGCAGTTGGACAGCGAACACTGAAGCTTTCTTT.